This TCR beta chain was recovered during a study of blood T cell repertoires in COVID-19 (dated by TCRdb to the early 2020s). General notes on the study: Collaborator samples came from the United States, Italy and Spain and covered acute and convalescent phases of COVID-19. The prospective study material was composed of cDNA or gDNA derived from T cells, B-cell-depleted T cells, or PBMCs. Subjects who had been exposed to COVID-19, were actively infected with it, or had recovered from it provided the deeply sampled blood TCRbeta repertoires that made up the dataset. The repertoires were made available in a free public database intended to serve as a resource for research on the immune response to SARS-CoV-2. Samples came from the ongoing ImmuneRACE study (first 160 participants) plus 1,254 subjects from 6 global collaborators. A de-identified subject ID, COVID-19 status, age in years and sex were almost always included in the sample metadata. Where available, HLA class I and class II types were obtained from metadata supplied by the sample provider rather than from assay-based typing.

The germline V gene provides CDR1 SGHTA and CDR2 FQGNSA. From cysteine to phenylalanine, the CDR3 is 16 amino acids long. Only the CDR3 DNA is retained, 48 bases long and in frame from the first base. Relative to germline, V is 4 bases shorter and J is 3 bases shorter, with 19 bases between their ends. The immunoSEQ Assay, a bias-controlled multiplex PCR, was used to amplify TCRbeta CDR3 regions from genomic DNA. Processing in the source paper ran as follows. Within the assay, amplification of reference gene primers was used to estimate how many nucleated cells each sample contained. To quantify the absolute abundance of each unique TCRbeta CDR3 rearrangement, sequence reads were collapsed and filtered. For each sample, productive Simpson clonality was calculated as the square root of Simpson's diversity index over productive rearrangements. Drawn from immuneACCESS, this table holds only the in-frame rearrangements with V and J called that TCRdb kept. Clones are partly lost; checked studies trace under half to an unresolved V gene and leave the rest unexplained. Clone size and the V and J calls come from that table; the DNA yielded D and trimming. The sample has about 230,000 clones on record, approximately 85% of them singletons. The top ten hold approximately 5.1% of the sample.

At one collaborating source in Seattle, patients were enrolled during active infection and were followed longitudinally through the course of disease. Each collaborating institution followed its own protocols to collect whole blood in K2EDTA tubes. For TCRbeta analysis, collaborators shipped samples as frozen whole blood, isolated PBMCs, or DNA extracted from either of those sample types. Overall results and qualifications from the work: Clinical and demographic metadata were provided uncurated, with the amount varying by source and participant.

This clone appeared once. Which antigen it targets is not known. Within one base of it there is no much larger clone, and no base qualities were kept. The sequenced sample consisted of peripheral blood. This chain joins TRBV7-2 to TRBJ2-7, with TRBD2 tentatively as D gene (6 bases match). The sequence derives from a man in his fifties with COVID-19, enrolled during active disease. The nucleotide sequence is TGTGCCAGCAGCTCCGGAGGAGGGGCCTTACGCTACGAGCAGTACTTC. Its protein product is CASSSGGGALRYEQYF. Reference TRBV7-2 and TRBJ2-7 proteins supply the regions before and after the CDR3; the full variable domain is: GAGVSQSPSNKVTEKGKDVELRCDPISGHTALYWYRQSLGQGLEFLIYFQGNSAPDKSGLPSDRFSAERTGGSVSTLTIQRTQQEDSAVYLCASSSGGGALRYEQYFGPGTRLTVT.